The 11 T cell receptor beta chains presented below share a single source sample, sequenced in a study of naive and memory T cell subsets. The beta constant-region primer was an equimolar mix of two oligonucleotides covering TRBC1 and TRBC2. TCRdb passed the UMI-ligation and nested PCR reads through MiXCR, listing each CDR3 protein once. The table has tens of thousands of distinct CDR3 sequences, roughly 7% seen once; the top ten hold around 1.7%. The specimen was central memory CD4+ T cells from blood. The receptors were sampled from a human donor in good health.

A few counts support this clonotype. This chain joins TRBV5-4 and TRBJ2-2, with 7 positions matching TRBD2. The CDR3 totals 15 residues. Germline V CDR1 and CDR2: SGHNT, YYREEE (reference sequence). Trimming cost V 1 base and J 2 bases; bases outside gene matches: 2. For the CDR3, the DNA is TGTGCCAGCAGCTTGCAGCGGGGAAACACCGGGGAGCTGTTTTTT. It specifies CASSLQRGNTGELFF.

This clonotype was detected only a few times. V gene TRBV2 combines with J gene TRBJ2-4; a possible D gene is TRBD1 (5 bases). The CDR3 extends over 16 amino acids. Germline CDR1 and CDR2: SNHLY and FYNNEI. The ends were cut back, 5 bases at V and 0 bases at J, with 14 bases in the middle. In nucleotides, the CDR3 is TGTGCCAGCAGTCAGGATAGGGGTCTAGCCAAAAACATTCAGTACTTC. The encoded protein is CASSQDRGLAKNIQYF. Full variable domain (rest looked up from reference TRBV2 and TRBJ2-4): EPEVTQTPSHQVTQMGQEVILRCVPISNHLYFYWYRQILGQKVEFLVSFYNNEISEKSEIFDDQFSVERPDGSNFTLKIRSTKLEDSAMYFCASSQDRGLAKNIQYFGAGTRLSVL.

In nucleotides, the CDR3 is TGTGCCAGCAGCAAAGGTACTACAAGCGTTTCATACGAGCAGTACTTC. Amino acid sequence: CASSKGTTSVSYEQYF. The chain recombines TRBV21-1 with TRBJ2-7. TRBV21-1 is a listed pseudogene. CDR3 size: 16 residues.

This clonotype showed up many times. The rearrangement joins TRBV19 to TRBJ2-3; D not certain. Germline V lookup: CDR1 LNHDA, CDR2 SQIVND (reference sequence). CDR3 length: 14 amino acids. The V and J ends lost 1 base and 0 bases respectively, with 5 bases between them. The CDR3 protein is CASSIGKSTDTQYF. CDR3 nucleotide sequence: TGTGCCAGTAGTATAGGAAAGAGCACAGATACGCAGTATTTT.

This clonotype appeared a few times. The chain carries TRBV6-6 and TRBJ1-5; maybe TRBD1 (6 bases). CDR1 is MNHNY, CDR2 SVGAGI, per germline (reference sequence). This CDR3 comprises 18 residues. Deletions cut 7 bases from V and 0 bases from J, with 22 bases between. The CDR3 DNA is TGTGCCAGCACCACGACAGGTTCCTCGATATCTAGCAATCAGCCCCAGCATTTT. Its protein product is CASTTTGSSISSNQPQHF.

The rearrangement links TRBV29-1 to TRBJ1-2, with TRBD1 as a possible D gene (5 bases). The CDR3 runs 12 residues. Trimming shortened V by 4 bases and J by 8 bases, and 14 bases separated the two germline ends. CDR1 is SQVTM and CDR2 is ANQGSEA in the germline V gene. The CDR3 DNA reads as TGCAGCGTTGTGGAGGGGCGGGGGGGCTACACCTTC. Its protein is CSVVEGRGGYTF.

The CDR3 sequence: CASSVGRRSNQPQHF. The CDR3 bases are TGTGCCAGCAGTGTCGGGCGACGTAGCAATCAGCCCCAGCATTTT. The chain combines TRBV28 with TRBJ1-5; unclear D gene. Germline V gives CDR1 MDHEN, CDR2 SYDVKM. The CDR3 runs to 15 residues. V lost 5 bases and J 0 bases, leaving 11 bases between the germline ends.

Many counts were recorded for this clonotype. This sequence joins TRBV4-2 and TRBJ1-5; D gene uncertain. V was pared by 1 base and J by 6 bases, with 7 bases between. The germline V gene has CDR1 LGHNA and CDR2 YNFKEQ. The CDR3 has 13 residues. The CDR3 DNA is TGTGCCAGCAGCCAAGCTGAGAGTCAGCCCCAGCATTTT. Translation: CASSQAESQPQHF.

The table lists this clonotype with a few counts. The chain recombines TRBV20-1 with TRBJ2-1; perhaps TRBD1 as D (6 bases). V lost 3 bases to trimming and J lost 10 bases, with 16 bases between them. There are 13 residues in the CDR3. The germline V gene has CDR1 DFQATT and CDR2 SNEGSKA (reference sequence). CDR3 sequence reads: CSASSPWQGEQFF. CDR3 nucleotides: TGCAGTGCTAGCAGCCCCTGGCAGGGGGAGCAGTTCTTC.

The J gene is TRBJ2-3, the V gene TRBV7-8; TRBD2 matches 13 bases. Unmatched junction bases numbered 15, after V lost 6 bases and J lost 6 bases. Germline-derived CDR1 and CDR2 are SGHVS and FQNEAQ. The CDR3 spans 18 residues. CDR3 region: CASRKYSGTSGAPDTQYF. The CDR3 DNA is TGTGCCAGCAGGAAATATTCCGGGACTAGCGGGGCCCCCGATACGCAGTATTTT. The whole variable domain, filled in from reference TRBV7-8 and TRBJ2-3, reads GAGVSQSPRYKVAKRGQDVALRCDPISGHVSLFWYQQALGQGPEFLTYFQNEAQLDKSGLPSDRFFAERPEGSVSTLKIQRTQQEDSAVYLCASRKYSGTSGAPDTQYFGPGTRLTVL.

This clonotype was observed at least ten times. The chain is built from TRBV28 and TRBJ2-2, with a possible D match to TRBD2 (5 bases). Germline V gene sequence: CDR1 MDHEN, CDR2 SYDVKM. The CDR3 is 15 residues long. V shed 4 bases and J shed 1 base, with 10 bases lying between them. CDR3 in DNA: TGTGCCAGCAGTTCGGTGGGGAGGAACACCGGGGAGCTGTTTTTT. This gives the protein CASSSVGRNTGELFF. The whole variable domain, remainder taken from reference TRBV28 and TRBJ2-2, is DVKVTQSSRYLVKRTGEKVFLECVQDMDHENMFWYRQDPGLGLRLIYFSYDVKMKEKGDIPEGYSVSREKKERFSLILESASTNQTSMYLCASSSVGRNTGELFFGEGSRLTVL.